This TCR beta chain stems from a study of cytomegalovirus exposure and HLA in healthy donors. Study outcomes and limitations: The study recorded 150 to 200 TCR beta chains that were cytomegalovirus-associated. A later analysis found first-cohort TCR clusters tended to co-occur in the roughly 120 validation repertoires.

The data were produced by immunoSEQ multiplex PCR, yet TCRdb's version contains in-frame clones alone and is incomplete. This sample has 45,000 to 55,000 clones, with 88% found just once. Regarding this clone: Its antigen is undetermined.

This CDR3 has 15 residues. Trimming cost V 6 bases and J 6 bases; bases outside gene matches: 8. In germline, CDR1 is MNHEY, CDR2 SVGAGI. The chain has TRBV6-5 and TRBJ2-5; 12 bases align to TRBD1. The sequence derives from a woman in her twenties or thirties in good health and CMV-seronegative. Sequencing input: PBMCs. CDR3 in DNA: TGTGCCAGCAGACCCGGGACAGGGGGCTTGAAGACCCAGTACTTC. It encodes CASRPGTGGLKTQYF.